The 23 T cell receptor beta chains in this list originate from one sample, sequenced in a study of blood T cell repertoires in COVID-19. Clones were read by immunoSEQ multiplex PCR, and TCRdb kept only the in-frame ones, dropping some. Of 140,000 to 150,000 clones listed, just under 90% are singletons. Sequenced: peripheral blood. These receptors were taken from a woman aged 45-60 years with active or convalescent COVID-19.

The gene calls are TRBV30 and TRBJ2-1; TRBD2 matches at 11 bases. The CDR3 is made up of 15 amino acids. The germline CDR1 and CDR2 sequences are GTSNPN and SVGIG (reference sequence). Trimming cost V 0 bases and J 4 bases; bases outside gene matches: 2. The CDR3 DNA follows: TGTGCCTGGAGTGTAGGGACTAGCGGATACAATGAGCAGTTCTTC. Protein sequence: CAWSVGTSGYNEQFF.

V and J are TRBV4-3 and TRBJ1-6, with a tentative D call TRBD1 (5 bases). Trimming cost V 2 bases and J 9 bases, with 8 bases left between them. CDR3 size: 13 residues. Germline V gives CDR1 LGHNA, CDR2 YSLEER. The CDR3 DNA sequence: TGCGCCAGCAGCCAACACAGGTCTTCACCCCTCCACTTT. Translation: CASSQHRSSPLHF.

The chain recombines TRBV7-3 with TRBJ2-1; tentatively, D is TRBD2 (5 bases). The CDR3 is 17 amino acids. Between the trimmed V and J ends, which lost 0 bases and 2 bases, there was a span of 14 bases. Germline V gene lookup returns CDR1 SGHTA and CDR2 FQGTGA. The CDR3 reads CASSLTEARAPYNEQFF. Here the CDR3 DNA reads TGTGCCAGCAGCTTAACGGAGGCTAGGGCCCCCTACAATGAGCAGTTCTTC. The whole variable domain, remainder taken from reference TRBV7-3 and TRBJ2-1, is GAGVSQTPSNKVTEKGKYVELRCDPISGHTALYWYRQSLGQGPEFLIYFQGTGAADDSGLPNDRFFAVRPEGSVSTLKIQRTERGDSAVYLCASSLTEARAPYNEQFFGPGTRLTVL.

This chain uses TRBV19 with TRBJ2-3; D possibly corresponds to TRBD2 (6 bases). This CDR3 contains 13 residues. CDR1 LNHDA and CDR2 SQIVND come from the germline V gene (reference sequence). V was pared by 3 bases and J by 6 bases, with 10 bases between. The CDR3 nucleotides are TGTGCCAGTAGTATGGGAGGCCCGGATACGCAGTATTTT. This encodes CASSMGGPDTQYF. The variable domain in full, with the rest retrieved from reference TRBV19 and TRBJ2-3, is DGGITQSPKYLFRKEGQNVTLSCEQNLNHDAMYWYRQDPGQGLRLIYYSQIVNDFQKGDIAEGYSVSREKKESFPLTVTSAQKNPTAFYLCASSMGGPDTQYFGPGTRLTVL.

This chain links TRBV28 with TRBJ1-5; D not certain. Per the germline V gene, CDR1 is MDHEN and CDR2 is SYDVKM. The CDR3 contains 15 residues. The V and J ends lost 3 bases and 1 base respectively, with 10 bases between them. The CDR3, as DNA: TGTGCCAGCAGTTTTTCTCGGTGGAGCAATCAGCCCCAGCATTTT. As protein: CASSFSRWSNQPQHF.

This chain uses TRBV5-1 with TRBJ1-3; 9 positions agree with TRBD1. The CDR3 sequence is 16 residues long. The junction had 4 bases not matched to a gene; V was cut back by 0 bases and J by 3 bases. CDR1 SGHRS and CDR2 YFSETQ come from the germline V gene. CDR3 DNA: TGCGCCAGCAGCTTGGGAGGACAGGGGTATGGAAACACCATATATTTT. The encoded protein is CASSLGGQGYGNTIYF. Drawing the rest from reference TRBV5-1 and TRBJ1-3, the complete variable domain is KAGVTQTPRYLIKTRGQQVTLSCSPISGHRSVSWYQQTPGQGLQFLFEYFSETQRNKGNFPGRFSGRQFSNSRSEMNVSTLELGDSALYLCASSLGGQGYGNTIYFGEGSWLTVV.

The chain uses TRBV5-1 and TRBJ2-3, with 11 positions matching TRBD2. Germline V lookup: CDR1 SGHRS, CDR2 YFSETQ. The CDR3 runs 16 residues. Losses at the gene ends were 3 bases for V and 3 bases for J; bases not matched to a gene: 6. Written as DNA, the CDR3 is TGCGCCAGCAGCTCGGACCTAGCGGGAGGAACAGATACGCAGTATTTT. Amino acids: CASSSDLAGGTDTQYF.

The count of this clone is one. This rearrangement joins TRBV30 to TRBJ2-7; weak D call: TRBD2 (5 bases). V dropped 5 bases and J dropped 1 base, with 12 bases sitting between them. CDR1 is GTSNPN, CDR2 SVGIG, per germline (reference sequence). The CDR3 covers 13 residues. In nucleotides, the CDR3 is TGTGCCTGGTTCCGAGGAGGTTCCTACGAGCAGTACTTC. Protein sequence: CAWFRGGSYEQYF.

The V call is TRBV7-8, the J call TRBJ1-6, with 9 bases fitting TRBD1. Looked up from germline, CDR1 is SGHVS and CDR2 is FQNEAQ. Trimming cost V 1 base and J 0 bases; bases outside gene matches: 4. The CDR3 contains 18 residues. The CDR3 DNA reads TGTGCCAGCAGCTTAGGTGGACAGGGGAGCTCCTATAATTCACCCCTCCACTTT. Translating gives CASSLGGQGSSYNSPLHF. Combining the CDR3 with reference TRBV7-8 and TRBJ1-6 gives the whole variable domain GAGVSQSPRYKVAKRGQDVALRCDPISGHVSLFWYQQALGQGPEFLTYFQNEAQLDKSGLPSDRFFAERPEGSVSTLKIQRTQQEDSAVYLCASSLGGQGSSYNSPLHFGNGTRLTVT.

V usage is TRBV2 and J usage is TRBJ1-2, with D hard to call. Between the trimmed V and J ends, which lost 4 bases and 4 bases, there was a span of 16 bases. The CDR3 has 15 amino acids. Germline V lookup: CDR1 SNHLY, CDR2 FYNNEI. CDR3 protein: CASSAESGGFYGYTF. The CDR3 DNA sequence: TGTGCCAGCAGTGCGGAGTCAGGAGGTTTCTATGGCTACACCTTC.

This clone has just a few counts. This sequence joins TRBV6-2 or TRBV6-3 and TRBJ1-1; D gene uncertain. V lost 0 bases, J lost 3 bases, and 11 bases lay in between. The CDR3 is 15 amino acids. Germline V gives CDR1 MNHEY, CDR2 SVGEGT. The CDR3 DNA reads as TGTGCCAGCAGTTACTCATCCCTGAGGGACACTGAAGCTTTCTTT. It specifies CASSYSSLRDTEAFF.

This chain joins TRBV14 and TRBJ2-7; TRBD1 matches at 10 bases. The CDR3 spans 16 residues. Germline CDR1 reads SGHDN; CDR2 reads FVKESK. V shed 4 bases, J shed 6 bases, and the junction held 12 bases outside the gene matches. The CDR3, as DNA: TGTGCCAGCAGCCTCAGAAGCCCAAGGACAGGGGGCGAGCAGTACTTC. This translates into CASSLRSPRTGGEQYF.

This chain connects TRBV21-1 to TRBJ1-6; TRBD1, the table's D call, was not compared with the DNA. TRBV21-1 is listed as a pseudogene. This CDR3 comprises 19 residues. For the CDR3, the DNA is TGTGCCAGCAGCAAAGCAGGGCTCGGGACAGAGAGATATAATTCACCCCTCCACTTT. It is translated as CASSKAGLGTERYNSPLHF.

This chain connects TRBV19 to TRBJ2-1; D uncertain. CDR1 LNHDA and CDR2 SQIVND come from the germline V gene (reference sequence). The CDR3 extends over 17 amino acids. The ends were cut back, 0 bases at V and 0 bases at J, with 12 bases in the middle. The CDR3 here is CASSIDNLLSSYNEQFF. CDR3 nucleotides: TGTGCCAGTAGTATAGACAATCTACTAAGCTCCTACAATGAGCAGTTCTTC.

This clone came up a few times. The V call is TRBV3-1 (or the pseudogene TRBV3-2), the J call TRBJ1-1; D is unresolved. CDR1 LGHDT and CDR2 YNNKEL come from the germline V gene (reference sequence). CDR3 size: 12 residues. Trimming cost V 4 bases and J 2 bases, with 5 bases left between them. In nucleotides, the CDR3 is TGTGCCAGCAGCCTCAGAAACACTGAAGCTTTCTTT. Translation: CASSLRNTEAFF.

The genes are TRBV4-3 and TRBJ2-2; the D is unclear. Trimming took off 0 bases at V and 2 bases at J, with 13 bases between the two ends. The CDR3 runs 17 residues. Per the germline V gene, CDR1 is LGHNA and CDR2 is YSLEER. CDR3 bases: TGCGCCAGCAGCCAAGATAATATTGGCAGAAACACCGGGGAGCTGTTTTTT. Translating it yields CASSQDNIGRNTGELFF.

The CDR3 sequence: CASDQGSTGELFF. CDR3 DNA: TGTGCCAGCGACCAGGGGAGCACCGGGGAGCTGTTTTTT. V and J are TRBV28 and TRBJ2-2; D is perhaps TRBD1 (6 bases). This CDR3 is built from 13 residues. Trimming took 8 bases from V and 4 from J, leaving 11 bases between them. CDR1 and CDR2 (germline): MDHEN, SYDVKM.

The V gene is TRBV28, the J gene TRBJ2-5; 7 bases align to TRBD1. In germline, CDR1 is MDHEN, CDR2 SYDVKM. Trimming took 7 bases from V and 3 from J; bases not matched to a gene: 14. The CDR3 is 16 amino acids. In DNA form, the CDR3 reads TGTGCCAGCATCCCCCACGCCCCAACAGGGGAAGAGACCCAGTACTTC. This translates into CASIPHAPTGEETQYF. Filled out from reference TRBV28 and TRBJ2-5, the complete variable domain reads DVKVTQSSRYLVKRTGEKVFLECVQDMDHENMFWYRQDPGLGLRLIYFSYDVKMKEKGDIPEGYSVSREKKERFSLILESASTNQTSMYLCASIPHAPTGEETQYFGPGTRLLVL.

The chain carries TRBV7-2 and TRBJ2-7; 13 positions agree with TRBD2. CDR3 size: 18 residues. The V and J ends lost 0 bases and 2 bases, in that order; junction bases with no gene match: 7. From germline, CDR1 is SGHTA and CDR2 FQGNSA. The CDR3: CASSLATGLAGIPYEQYF. The CDR3 region has the DNA TGTGCCAGCAGCTTAGCTACGGGACTAGCGGGAATCCCCTACGAGCAGTACTTC.

The chain combines TRBV3-1 (or the pseudogene TRBV3-2) with TRBJ1-1, with TRBD1 as a possible D gene (5 bases). The V end was cut by 5 bases, the J end by 0 bases, with 13 bases between. Germline-derived CDR1 and CDR2 are LGHDT and YNNKEL (reference sequence). The CDR3 extends over 15 amino acids. CDR3 DNA sequence: TGTGCCAGCAGCTTTAGGGGAGGCCTGAACACTGAAGCTTTCTTT. It is translated as CASSFRGGLNTEAFF.

The chain uses TRBV27 and TRBJ1-2; D is undetermined. Per germline, CDR1 MNHEY and CDR2 SMNVEV (reference sequence). The CDR3 is 15 amino acids. Trimming pared 6 bases from V and 0 bases from J, leaving 14 bases between. The CDR3 spells CASSPFEETNYGYTF. Here the CDR3 DNA reads TGTGCCAGCAGCCCGTTTGAGGAAACTAACTATGGCTACACCTTC.

This chain links TRBV4-3 with TRBJ1-2; tentatively, D is TRBD1 (6 bases). Trimming pared 0 bases from V and 5 bases from J, leaving 13 bases between. Germline V gene lookup returns CDR1 LGHNA and CDR2 YSLEER. The CDR3 runs 15 residues. CDR3 residues: CASSQDRGGGYGYTF. The DNA of the CDR3 is TGCGCCAGCAGCCAAGATCGAGGGGGAGGGTATGGCTACACCTTC.

This chain links TRBV6-6 with TRBJ1-2; weak D call: TRBD1 (6 bases). This CDR3 has 15 residues. The germline V gene encodes CDR1 MNHNY and CDR2 SVGAGI (reference sequence). V was pared by 6 bases and J by 1 base, with 15 bases between. The CDR3 DNA is TGTGCCAGCAGGAACGACCAGGGGAGTAACTATGGCTACACCTTC. Protein product: CASRNDQGSNYGYTF.